This T cell receptor beta chain came from a study of cytomegalovirus exposure and HLA in healthy donors. Background on the study: From HLA-typed donors, an early data release held roughly 80 million unique TCRs.

Findings of the study overall: As was reported, the HLA-A and HLA-B alleles of most subjects were accurately predicted from TCR beta sequences. In a later analysis, across HLA loci, associated TCR counts were highest for DRB1, lowest for HLA-C.

The V segment lost 3 bases and the J segment 4 bases; nucleotides outside the gene matches: 5. The length of the CDR3 is 14 residues. Germline values: CDR1 KGHSH, CDR2 LQKENI. PCR involved 60 Vbeta and 13 Jbeta primers. Sequencing was performed with immunoSEQ multiplex PCR; in TCRdb, only in-frame clones are kept and a portion is missing. The sample records 100,000 to 150,000 clones, around 77% being singletons. At collection, donors were nominally healthy, but unrecorded immune exposures were probable. Concerning this clone itself: The target antigen is unknown.

V gene TRBV18 combines with J gene TRBJ2-7; TRBD1 agrees at 8 bases. The clonotype comes from a woman in her fifties or sixties in good health and CMV-seronegative. Sample: PBMCs. The CDR3 nucleotides read TGTGCCAGCTCACCTACGACAGGGGATTACGAGCAGTACTTC. Its protein product is CASSPTTGDYEQYF.